The present TCR beta chain was sequenced within a study of post-analysis software for immune sequencing data. Whole-study context: The disease courses covered relapsing-remitting, secondary progressive and progressive-relapsing multiple sclerosis. Study-wide results and caveats: F measure grouped same-batch samples tightly together. Controls had significantly higher normalized Chao1 diversity than multiple sclerosis patients.

The TCR beta cDNA libraries contained unique molecular identifiers. A population of about 0.9 to 10 million T cells gave rise to 450,000 to 500,000 cDNA molecules. One entry per CDR3 protein, called by TCRdb with MiXCR from the PCR reads. The sample holds about half a million distinct CDR3 sequences, 40% to 55% seen once. As to this clonotype: Its antigen is undetermined.

Sequenced sample: blood. This clonotype was obtained from a girl between 5 and 17 years old with multiple sclerosis.

The DNA of the CDR3 is TGTGCCAGCAGCCTTGGGACGGGGAATTCACCCCTCCACTTT. It is translated as CASSLGTGNSPLHF. V and J are TRBV3-1 and TRBJ1-6; possible D gene TRBD1, 5 bases. Germline values: CDR1 LGHDT, CDR2 YNNKEL (reference sequence). This CDR3 is 14 amino acids long. The V and J ends lost 4 bases and 7 bases respectively, with 11 bases between them.